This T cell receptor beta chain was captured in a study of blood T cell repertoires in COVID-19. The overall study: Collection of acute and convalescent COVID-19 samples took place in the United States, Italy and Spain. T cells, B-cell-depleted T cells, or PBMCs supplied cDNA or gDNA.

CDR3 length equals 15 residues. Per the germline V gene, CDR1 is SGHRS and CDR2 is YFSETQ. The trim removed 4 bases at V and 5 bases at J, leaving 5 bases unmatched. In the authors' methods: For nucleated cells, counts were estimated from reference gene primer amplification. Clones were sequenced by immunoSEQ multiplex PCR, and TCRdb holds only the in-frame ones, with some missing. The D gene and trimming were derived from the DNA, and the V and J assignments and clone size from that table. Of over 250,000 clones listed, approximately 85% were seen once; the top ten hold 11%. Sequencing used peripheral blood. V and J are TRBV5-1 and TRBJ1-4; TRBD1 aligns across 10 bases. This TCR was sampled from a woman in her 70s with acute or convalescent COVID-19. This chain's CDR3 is CASSGRTGGNEKLFF. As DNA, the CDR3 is TGCGCCAGCAGCGGTCGGACAGGGGGAAATGAAAAACTGTTTTTT.